Listed here are 19 T cell receptor beta chains from one sample, sequenced in a study of T cells expressing NK-cell markers. TCRdb processed the 5' RACE reads again and assigns one entry to each CDR3 protein, with no DNA. This sample carries some 460,000 distinct CDR3 sequences, with 1.4% going to the ten biggest clones. Sequencing was carried out using blood T cells: a sorted CD56 or NKG2C T cell subset, CD4+ or CD8+ T cells, or bulk PBMC T cells (not recorded which). These receptors all come from a woman between 45 and 65 years old in good health.

This chain joins TRBV28 and TRBJ2-6; the D gene TCRdb calls, TRBD1, cannot be checked with no DNA. The CDR3 totals 16 residues. The germline V gene encodes CDR1 MDHEN and CDR2 SYDVKM. CDR3 loop: CASTGQGPNGANVLTF. The variable domain in full, with the rest retrieved from reference TRBV28 and TRBJ2-6, is DVKVTQSSRYLVKRTGEKVFLECVQDMDHENMFWYRQDPGLGLRLIYFSYDVKMKEKGDIPEGYSVSREKKERFSLILESASTNQTSMYLCASTGQGPNGANVLTFGAGSRLTVL.

The chain uses TRBV6-5 and TRBJ1-4. Germline V gives CDR1 MNHEY, CDR2 SVGAGI. This CDR3 spans 16 amino acids. The CDR3: CASSRSPGGDREKLFF.

The chain carries TRBV20-1 and TRBJ2-1. This CDR3 has 11 amino acids. Germline CDR1 is DFQATT and CDR2 is SNEGSKA (reference sequence). The CDR3 loop is CSSDYYNEQFF.

The chain links TRBV29-1 to TRBJ2-3; TCRdb proposes TRBD1, but this gene call is untestable without DNA. Germline CDR1 reads SQVTM; CDR2 reads ANQGSEA. There are 14 residues in the CDR3. The CDR3 is CSIKKGGGLRRQYF.

The gene calls are TRBV4-1 and TRBJ1-5; TCRdb designates TRBD1, a call that cannot be tested without DNA. Germline V lookup: CDR1 MGHRA, CDR2 YSYEKL. This CDR3 region has 16 residues. CDR3 amino acids: CASSQEPGMRGQPQHF.

V usage is TRBV5-1 and J usage is TRBJ2-5; TCRdb's D call of TRBD2 is untestable without DNA. Germline V lookup: CDR1 SGHRS, CDR2 YFSETQ. CDR3 size: 17 residues. This CDR3 is CASSFSGLREGRKTQYF.

This chain connects TRBV10-3 to TRBJ2-1; TCRdb proposes TRBD2, but this gene call is untestable without DNA. CDR3 length: 15 residues. Germline V CDR1 and CDR2: ENHRY, SYGVKD. The CDR3 protein is CAITNGASGSNEQFF.

V gene TRBV29-1 combines with J gene TRBJ2-1. Germline loops: CDR1 SQVTM, CDR2 ANQGSEA. The CDR3 contains 13 residues. The CDR3 is CSVVWSSYNEQFF.

This chain joins TRBV12-3 or TRBV12-4 and TRBJ1-1; absent DNA, TCRdb's TRBD1 call cannot be checked. The length of the CDR3 is 14 residues. Here the CDR3 reads CASSPTGWNTEAFF.

The chain employs TRBV11-3 and TRBJ2-4; TCRdb calls TRBD1, which cannot be checked without DNA. The CDR3 totals 14 residues. Germline values: CDR1 SGHNT, CDR2 YENEEA. This CDR3 reads CASSLGLGGDIQYF.

This chain joins TRBV4-1 and TRBJ2-3; the D call from TCRdb, TRBD2, cannot be confirmed without DNA. CDR1 and CDR2 (germline): MGHRA, YSYEKL. The length of the CDR3 is 20 residues. The CDR3 loop is CASSQEGRTSGRTNTDTQYF.

CDR3 amino acids: CASSDSFADTQYF. This chain connects TRBV6-4 to TRBJ2-3. Germline CDR1 MRHNA, CDR2 SNTAGT. This CDR3 contains 13 residues.

The chain couples TRBV12-3 or TRBV12-4 to TRBJ2-5; TCRdb lists TRBD1, though no DNA is available to test this call. The CDR3 contains 14 residues. The CDR3 protein is CASSLEGALETQYF.

V usage is TRBV20-1 and J usage is TRBJ2-7; TCRdb names TRBD1, which stays unverified in the absence of DNA. CDR1 is DFQATT and CDR2 is SNEGSKA in the germline V gene (reference sequence). This CDR3 contains 13 residues. The CDR3 sequence is CSARVAGRGHQYF.

The rearrangement uses TRBV20-1 and TRBJ2-3; the TCRdb call, TRBD1, lacks DNA for checking. Germline V gives CDR1 DFQATT, CDR2 SNEGSKA (reference sequence). CDR3 size: 14 residues. CDR3 protein: CSARVGGSTDTQYF.

This chain joins TRBV24-1 and TRBJ2-1; TCRdb designates TRBD1, a call that cannot be tested without DNA. This CDR3 has 16 residues. Germline CDR1 reads KGHDR; CDR2 reads SFDVKD. The CDR3 loop reads CATSPTGGGLYNEQFF.

V is TRBV7-2 and J is TRBJ1-5; TCRdb outputs TRBD1, but without DNA this stays unchecked. The CDR3 extends over 15 amino acids. Looked up from germline, CDR1 is SGHTA and CDR2 is FQGNSA. The CDR3 reads CASSLGVPGTQPQHF.

J is TRBJ2-1 and V is TRBV4-2; absent DNA, TCRdb's TRBD2 call cannot be checked. This CDR3 is built from 15 residues. Per germline, CDR1 LGHNA and CDR2 YNFKEQ. The CDR3 is CASTPESGTRNEQFF.

The chain combines TRBV11-2 with TRBJ2-1. Germline V gene lookup returns CDR1 SGHAT and CDR2 FQNNGV. CDR3 length equals 12 residues. CDR3 region: CASTRYGVNKFF. Combining the CDR3 with reference TRBV11-2 and TRBJ2-1 gives the whole variable domain EAGVAQSPRYKIIEKRQSVAFWCNPISGHATLYWYQQILGQGPKLLIQFQNNGVVDDSQLPKDRFSAERLKGVDSTLKIQPAKLEDSAVYLCASTRYGVNKFFGPGTRLTVL.